A selection of T cell receptor beta chains follows, all from one sample in a study of response to subunit inactivated influenza vaccine. TCRdb reanalysed the RT-PCR reads using MiXCR and keeps one entry per CDR3 protein. The data hold fewer than 650,000 distinct CDR3 sequences, with 13% observed a single time. Specimen: PBMCs from blood, collected around seven weeks after vaccination. The receptors here all came from a man between 45 and 60 years old who received an inactivated influenza vaccine. The CDR3 runs from the conserved cysteine through the conserved F or W. Fields, in order: J gene, V gene, D gene, CDR3 length, clone size, CDR3 protein, CDR3 DNA. The D gene is left open where the match is weak. The listing skips clone size in some rows; elsewhere it reads once, few, many or a size class.

j_call: TRBJ2-7; v_call: TRBV29-1; d_call: TRBD2; cdr3_length: 12; clone_size: -; cdr3_aa: CRGLAGLYEQYF; cdr3_nt: TGCAGAGGACTAGCGGGATTATACGAGCAGTACTTC
j_call: TRBJ2-4; v_call: TRBV20-1; d_call: TRBD1; cdr3_length: 10; clone_size: -; cdr3_aa: CPTGGDIQYF; cdr3_nt: TGCCCGACAGGGGGGGACATTCAGTACTTC
j_call: TRBJ1-1; v_call: TRBV20-1; d_call: -; cdr3_length: 13; clone_size: many; cdr3_aa: CSASQGVGRGAFF; cdr3_nt: TGCAGTGCGAGCCAGGGTGTGGGTCGGGGAGCTTTCTTT
j_call: TRBJ2-2; v_call: TRBV7-9; d_call: -; cdr3_length: 16; clone_size: few; cdr3_aa: CASSPMVGSDTGELFF; cdr3_nt: TGTGCCAGCAGCCCCATGGTCGGGAGTGACACCGGGGAGCTGTTTTTT
j_call: TRBJ1-2; v_call: TRBV10-3; d_call: -; cdr3_length: 13; clone_size: few; cdr3_aa: CAISVGPNYGYTF; cdr3_nt: TGTGCCATCAGTGTCGGACCTAACTATGGCTACACCTTC
j_call: TRBJ1-6; v_call: TRBV5-6; d_call: -; cdr3_length: 13; clone_size: -; cdr3_aa: CASSPGTNSPLHF; cdr3_nt: TGTGCCAGCAGCCCCGGGACAAATTCACCCCTCCACTTT
j_call: TRBJ2-1; v_call: TRBV5-6; d_call: -; cdr3_length: 16; clone_size: many; cdr3_aa: CASSLLLGLHYNEQFF; cdr3_nt: TGTGCCAGCAGCCTGCTCCTAGGACTCCACTACAATGAGCAGTTCTTC
j_call: TRBJ1-5; v_call: TRBV7-8; d_call: -; cdr3_length: 17; clone_size: many; cdr3_aa: CASSLEPRTRSNQPQHF; cdr3_nt: TGTGCCAGCAGCTTAGAACCTCGGACGCGAAGCAATCAGCCCCAGCATTTT
j_call: TRBJ2-5; v_call: TRBV24-1; d_call: -; cdr3_length: 15; clone_size: few; cdr3_aa: CATSDGGDGKETQYF; cdr3_nt: TGTGCCACCAGTGATGGAGGGGATGGGAAAGAGACCCAGTACTTC
j_call: TRBJ2-3; v_call: TRBV4-2; d_call: TRBD2; cdr3_length: 16; clone_size: few; cdr3_aa: CASSQDTAGGTDTQYF; cdr3_nt: TGTGCCAGCAGCCAAGATACAGCGGGGGGCACAGATACGCAGTATTTT
j_call: TRBJ2-1; v_call: TRBV20-1; d_call: -; cdr3_length: 14; clone_size: few; cdr3_aa: CSASRAGAVGEQFF; cdr3_nt: TGCAGTGCTAGTCGTGCGGGGGCAGTCGGTGAGCAGTTCTTC
j_call: TRBJ2-3; v_call: TRBV12-3/TRBV12-4; d_call: -; cdr3_length: 14; clone_size: -; cdr3_aa: CASSLRPGADTQYF; cdr3_nt: TGTGCCAGCAGTTTAAGACCTGGGGCAGATACGCAGTATTTT
j_call: TRBJ2-1; v_call: TRBV20-1; d_call: -; cdr3_length: 18; clone_size: -; cdr3_aa: CSARDPLIGPTLANEQFF; cdr3_nt: TGCAGTGCTAGAGATCCACTTATCGGACCCACCTTGGCCAATGAGCAGTTCTTC
j_call: TRBJ2-7; v_call: TRBV7-2; d_call: TRBD1; cdr3_length: 17; clone_size: -; cdr3_aa: CASSPRTGLVSAYEQYF; cdr3_nt: TGTGCCAGCAGCCCACGGACAGGGTTAGTATCAGCCTACGAGCAGTACTTC
j_call: TRBJ2-2; v_call: TRBV6-1; d_call: -; cdr3_length: 15; clone_size: -; cdr3_aa: CASTAPGPNTGELFF; cdr3_nt: TGTGCCAGCACCGCCCCAGGGCCGAACACCGGGGAGCTGTTTTTT
j_call: TRBJ2-3; v_call: TRBV18; d_call: -; cdr3_length: 16; clone_size: -; cdr3_aa: CASSQAGRHYTDTQYF; cdr3_nt: TGTGCCAGCTCACAAGCAGGGCGGCACTACACAGATACGCAGTATTTT
j_call: TRBJ2-7; v_call: TRBV7-9; d_call: -; cdr3_length: 15; clone_size: few; cdr3_aa: CASSLTLLGSYEQYF; cdr3_nt: TGTGCCAGCAGCTTAACACTCCTAGGGTCCTACGAGCAGTACTTC
j_call: TRBJ2-3; v_call: TRBV19; d_call: -; cdr3_length: 11; clone_size: few; cdr3_aa: CASSDLFTQYF; cdr3_nt: TGTGCCAGTAGCGACCTATTTACGCAGTATTTT
j_call: TRBJ2-3; v_call: TRBV12-3/TRBV12-4; d_call: -; cdr3_length: 16; clone_size: few; cdr3_aa: CASSWVLRALTDTQYF; cdr3_nt: TGTGCCAGCAGTTGGGTCCTCCGGGCCCTAACAGATACGCAGTATTTT
j_call: TRBJ1-1; v_call: TRBV20-1; d_call: -; cdr3_length: 14; clone_size: -; cdr3_aa: CSATPGNMNTEAFF; cdr3_nt: TGCAGTGCTACTCCAGGGAACATGAACACTGAAGCTTTCTTT
j_call: TRBJ2-7; v_call: TRBV5-1; d_call: TRBD1; cdr3_length: 16; clone_size: few; cdr3_aa: CASSGNRDRGLWQQYF; cdr3_nt: TGCGCCAGCAGCGGTAACCGGGACAGGGGGCTTTGGCAGCAGTACTTC
j_call: TRBJ1-5; v_call: TRBV7-6; d_call: -; cdr3_length: 15; clone_size: few; cdr3_aa: CASSLARGFSQPQHF; cdr3_nt: TGTGCCAGCAGCTTAGCAAGGGGTTTCTCGCAGCCCCAGCATTTT
j_call: TRBJ2-2; v_call: TRBV15; d_call: -; cdr3_length: 17; clone_size: few; cdr3_aa: CATSRGQGFSNTGELFF; cdr3_nt: TGTGCCACCAGCAGAGGGCAAGGTTTTTCGAACACCGGGGAGCTGTTTTTT
j_call: TRBJ2-2; v_call: TRBV11-2; d_call: -; cdr3_length: 14; clone_size: many; cdr3_aa: CASSLDGTTGELFF; cdr3_nt: TGTGCCAGCAGCTTAGATGGGACCACCGGGGAGCTGTTTTTT
j_call: TRBJ2-3; v_call: TRBV5-1; d_call: TRBD1; cdr3_length: 14; clone_size: -; cdr3_aa: CASSLQDRTDTQYF; cdr3_nt: TGCGCCAGCAGCTTACAGGACAGGACAGATACGCAGTATTTT
j_call: TRBJ2-5; v_call: TRBV5-1; d_call: -; cdr3_length: 15; clone_size: -; cdr3_aa: CASTILGTPQETQYF; cdr3_nt: TGCGCCAGCACCATACTTGGGACACCCCAAGAGACCCAGTACTTC
j_call: TRBJ1-1; v_call: TRBV20-1; d_call: -; cdr3_length: 12; clone_size: few; cdr3_aa: CSAEGPGREAFF; cdr3_nt: TGCAGTGCAGAGGGGCCCGGGAGAGAAGCTTTCTTT
j_call: TRBJ2-4; v_call: TRBV18; d_call: -; cdr3_length: 15; clone_size: few; cdr3_aa: CASSVTGPIGDIQYF; cdr3_nt: TGTGCCAGCTCAGTGACGGGACCTATAGGCGACATTCAGTACTTC
j_call: TRBJ2-1; v_call: TRBV7-2; d_call: -; cdr3_length: 14; clone_size: many; cdr3_aa: CASSFVGSYGEQFF; cdr3_nt: TGTGCCAGCAGTTTCGTCGGATCGTATGGTGAGCAGTTCTTC
j_call: TRBJ2-5; v_call: TRBV28; d_call: TRBD1; cdr3_length: 16; clone_size: few; cdr3_aa: CASSLFPGQGEETQYF; cdr3_nt: TGTGCCAGCAGTTTATTCCCGGGACAGGGAGAAGAGACCCAGTACTTC
j_call: TRBJ1-6; v_call: TRBV12-3/TRBV12-4; d_call: -; cdr3_length: 12; clone_size: many; cdr3_aa: CASSNEVSPLHF; cdr3_nt: TGTGCCAGCAGCAATGAGGTTTCACCCCTCCACTTT
j_call: TRBJ2-7; v_call: TRBV20-1; d_call: -; cdr3_length: 14; clone_size: many; cdr3_aa: CSAPKGSWEYEQYF; cdr3_nt: TGCAGTGCGCCGAAGGGGAGTTGGGAGTACGAGCAGTACTTC
j_call: TRBJ2-7; v_call: TRBV5-1; d_call: -; cdr3_length: 12; clone_size: -; cdr3_aa: CASSQRAYEQYF; cdr3_nt: TGCGCCAGCAGCCAGCGGGCTTACGAGCAGTACTTC
j_call: TRBJ2-1; v_call: TRBV5-5; d_call: -; cdr3_length: 14; clone_size: many; cdr3_aa: CASSVLGGSNEQFF; cdr3_nt: TGTGCCAGCAGCGTACTGGGGGGCTCGAATGAGCAGTTCTTC
j_call: TRBJ2-7; v_call: TRBV7-6; d_call: -; cdr3_length: 14; clone_size: -; cdr3_aa: CASALGVIPYEQYF; cdr3_nt: TGTGCCAGCGCCCTAGGGGTCATTCCCTACGAGCAGTACTTC
j_call: TRBJ2-7; v_call: TRBV7-2; d_call: -; cdr3_length: 14; clone_size: many; cdr3_aa: CASSLAGSGYEQYF; cdr3_nt: TGTGCCAGCAGCTTAGCGGGGAGCGGCTACGAGCAGTACTTC
j_call: TRBJ2-3; v_call: TRBV7-8; d_call: TRBD2; cdr3_length: 15; clone_size: few; cdr3_aa: CASSYTSGKRDTQYF; cdr3_nt: TGTGCCAGCAGCTACACTAGCGGGAAGAGAGATACGCAGTATTTT
j_call: TRBJ2-1; v_call: TRBV7-2; d_call: TRBD1; cdr3_length: 14; clone_size: few; cdr3_aa: CASSFGTGNHEQFF; cdr3_nt: TGTGCCAGCAGCTTCGGGACAGGGAACCATGAGCAGTTCTTC
j_call: TRBJ2-2; v_call: TRBV4-2; d_call: -; cdr3_length: 16; clone_size: few; cdr3_aa: CASSQYWDINTGELFF; cdr3_nt: TGTGCCAGCAGCCAGTACTGGGACATCAACACCGGGGAGCTGTTTTTT
j_call: TRBJ2-1; v_call: TRBV7-9; d_call: -; cdr3_length: 15; clone_size: -; cdr3_aa: CASSAGARGYNEQFF; cdr3_nt: TGTGCCAGCAGCGCGGGGGCCCGCGGGTACAATGAGCAGTTCTTC
j_call: TRBJ2-1; v_call: TRBV12-3/TRBV12-4; d_call: TRBD1; cdr3_length: 16; clone_size: many; cdr3_aa: CASSFGDSSRSDEQFF; cdr3_nt: TGTGCCAGCAGTTTTGGGGACAGCTCTCGGTCCGATGAGCAGTTCTTC
j_call: TRBJ2-2; v_call: TRBV12-3/TRBV12-4; d_call: -; cdr3_length: 16; clone_size: many; cdr3_aa: CASSRRLGTRTGELFF; cdr3_nt: TGTGCCAGCAGTCGCCGGCTGGGGACGCGCACCGGGGAGCTGTTTTTT
j_call: TRBJ2-2; v_call: TRBV7-2; d_call: -; cdr3_length: 17; clone_size: -; cdr3_aa: CASRLGDLVLNTGELFF; cdr3_nt: TGTGCCAGCAGGTTGGGGGACCTAGTTCTGAACACCGGGGAGCTGTTTTTT
j_call: TRBJ2-2; v_call: TRBV9; d_call: -; cdr3_length: 13; clone_size: many; cdr3_aa: CASSPLLKGELFF; cdr3_nt: TGTGCCAGCAGCCCCCTGTTAAAAGGGGAGCTGTTTTTT
j_call: TRBJ1-1; v_call: TRBV12-3/TRBV12-4; d_call: -; cdr3_length: 16; clone_size: few; cdr3_aa: CASSSGLRVENTEAFF; cdr3_nt: TGTGCCAGCAGTTCTGGTCTCCGCGTTGAGAACACTGAAGCTTTCTTT
j_call: TRBJ1-6; v_call: TRBV6-1; d_call: -; cdr3_length: 13; clone_size: -; cdr3_aa: CASSESSFSPLHF; cdr3_nt: TGTGCCAGCAGTGAGTCCAGTTTCTCACCCCTCCACTTT
j_call: TRBJ2-1; v_call: TRBV12-3/TRBV12-4; d_call: -; cdr3_length: 12; clone_size: -; cdr3_aa: CASQGLPNEQFF; cdr3_nt: TGTGCCAGCCAGGGTCTCCCTAATGAGCAGTTCTTC
j_call: TRBJ1-2; v_call: TRBV18; d_call: -; cdr3_length: 15; clone_size: -; cdr3_aa: CASSDSHQANYGYTF; cdr3_nt: TGTGCCAGCTCGGACAGCCATCAAGCTAACTATGGCTACACCTTC